This T cell receptor (beta chain) was retrieved from a study of cytomegalovirus exposure and HLA in healthy donors. Worth noting for this clone: Its cognate antigen is unknown.

The PCR ran on 60 Vbeta and 13 Jbeta primers. Measured with immunoSEQ multiplex PCR; TCRdb has only the in-frame clones, and not every one. The sample holds about 180,000 clones; 65% to 85% are singletons and the top ten take around 3%. Study-wide findings and caveats: A later analysis showed TCR association rates differing by HLA locus, peaking at DRB1 and lowest at HLA-C.

V was clipped by 3 bases and J by 4 bases; unmatched bases: 4. Germline values: CDR1 KGHSH, CDR2 LQKENI. The CDR3 has 15 residues. The sample was PBMCs. V is TRBV18 and J is TRBJ1-4; 8 bases are a match to TRBD1. This clonotype originated in a woman between 45 and 60 years old in good health and CMV-seropositive. The CDR3 DNA follows: TGTGCCAGCTCACCGTCGGACAGGGTTAATGAAAAACTGTTTTTT. It specifies CASSPSDRVNEKLFF.